The 8 T cell receptor beta chains listed next were all sequenced from one sample in a study of blood T cells in healthy people across ages. For the second PCR, which ran for roughly 7 to 11 cycles, a sample-barcoded 5' primer and a J-beta primer mix were used. TCRdb reanalysed the 5' RACE reads using MiXCR and keeps one entry per CDR3 protein. The table includes 1.4 million to 1.5 million distinct CDR3 sequences, about 43% detected once. The material sequenced was blood. The source of these receptors is a woman aged 18-35 years in good health.

The CDR3 DNA reads as TGTGCCAGCAGTGTCTCCCGGGACAGGCCATACGAGCAGTACTTC. This translates into CASSVSRDRPYEQYF. The chain uses TRBV6-1 and TRBJ2-7, with 8 bases aligning to TRBD1. V shed 4 bases, J shed 4 bases, and the junction held 9 bases outside the gene matches. The CDR3 is 15 amino acids. CDR1 MNHNS and CDR2 SASEGT come from the germline V gene.

As for this clonotype: Its ends do not fully match the called genes, so a read error is possible. The genes are TRBV5-1 and TRBJ2-6, with no clear D. The CDR3 is 13 amino acids. Germline assignment: CDR1 SGHRS and CDR2 YFSETQ. The CDR3 protein is CASKSSGTNVLTF. CDR3 DNA sequence: TGCGCCAGCAAGAGCTCTGGGACCAACGTCCTGACTTTC.

V gene TRBV27 combines with J gene TRBJ2-1; possible D gene TRBD1, 6 bases. Trimming cost V 2 bases and J 9 bases, with 14 bases left between them. There are 14 residues in the CDR3. Germline loops: CDR1 MNHEY, CDR2 SMNVEV (reference sequence). Here the CDR3 reads CASSLGGREIEQFF. In nucleotides, the CDR3 is TGTGCCAGCAGTTTAGGGGGCCGCGAAATTGAGCAGTTCTTC.

The chain is built from TRBV2 and TRBJ2-7; a possible D gene is TRBD1 (5 bases). The CDR3 contains 13 residues. V dropped 4 bases and J dropped 2 bases, with 9 bases sitting between them. Per germline, CDR1 SNHLY and CDR2 FYNNEI. CDR3 DNA sequence: TGTGCCAGCAGTGCTAGACAGCCCTACGAGCAGTACTTC. It specifies CASSARQPYEQYF.

This clonotype has a handful of counts. This chain connects TRBV4-1 to TRBJ1-2; the D gene is possibly TRBD1 (6 bases). Trimming left V 4 bases short and J 4 bases short, with 16 bases between. From germline, CDR1 is MGHRA and CDR2 YSYEKL. This CDR3 has 15 amino acids. CDR3 sequence: CASSPVNVQGYGYTF. The DNA of the CDR3 is TGCGCCAGCAGCCCGGTCAACGTACAGGGCTATGGCTACACCTTC.

The gene calls are TRBV20-1 and TRBJ1-2, with D perhaps TRBD1 (5 bases). Germline lookup yields CDR1 DFQATT and CDR2 SNEGSKA (reference sequence). The germline V and J ends were trimmed by 6 bases and 0 bases, with 14 bases remaining between them. This CDR3 contains 14 residues. The CDR3 sequence: CSAPGGIANYGYTF. CDR3 nucleotide sequence: TGCAGTGCCCCGGGGGGAATAGCTAACTATGGCTACACCTTC.

To note about this clonotype: The junction departs from the called germline gene at one end, perhaps through a read error. The rearrangement uses TRBV20-1 and TRBJ2-7, with 7 nucleotides matching TRBD1. From germline, CDR1 is DFQATT and CDR2 SNEGSKA (reference sequence). The CDR3 has 15 residues. DNA of the CDR3: TGCAGTGCTAGGGGGACCGGGACAGATACCTACGGGCAGTACTTC. Encoded protein: CSARGTGTDTYGQYF.

The genes are TRBV9 and TRBJ1-4; tentatively, D is TRBD1 (5 bases). V shed 3 bases and J shed 5 bases, with 14 bases lying between them. This CDR3 has 15 amino acids. Germline CDR1 reads SGDLS; CDR2 reads YYNGEE. Written as DNA, the CDR3 is TGTGCCAGCAGCGGCCCCGGGACGGGAAATGAAAAACTGTTTTTT. This sequence encodes CASSGPGTGNEKLFF.